This is a list of T cell receptor beta chains from one sample in a study of shared clonotypes between healthy human individuals. The table came from immunoSEQ multiplex PCR; TCRdb's copy has only in-frame clones and leaves some out. Here the sample spans about 460,000 clones, more than 70% being singletons. Material: PBMCs. These TCRs come from a woman in her thirties or forties in good health. Some clones in this sample may be carry-over from other donors' samples. CDR3s include the opening cysteine and the closing phenylalanine or tryptophan. The D gene is left open where the match is weak. Clone sizes are given selectively: once, few, many, or a class where the clone is expanded.

j_call v_call clone_size d_call cdr3_nt cdr3_aa
TRBJ2-1 TRBV29-1 - TRBD2 TGCAGCGTTTCCAAATCACTAGCGGGAATCAATGAGCAGTTCTTC CSVSKSLAGINEQFF
TRBJ2-3 TRBV19 - TRBD1 TGTGCCAGTAGTTCCGCCGGGACAGTATATACGCAGTATTTT CASSSAGTVYTQYF
TRBJ2-3 TRBV2 once TRBD2 TGTGCCAGCAGTATAGCGGGGGCTCCCCCAGATACGCAGTATTTT CASSIAGAPPDTQYF
TRBJ2-2 TRBV11-3 - - TGTGCCAGCAGCTTAGGACCCCTACGCAGCGGCACCGGGGAGCTGTTTTTT CASSLGPLRSGTGELFF
TRBJ2-3 TRBV7-2 - - TGTGCCAGCAGCCGACTAGAAGATACGCAGTATTTT CASSRLEDTQYF
TRBJ2-2 TRBV28 once - TGTGCCAGCAGCCGCCCTGCAACCGGGGAGCTGTTTTTT CASSRPATGELFF
TRBJ2-3 TRBV28 - - TGTGCCAGCAGTTTTGCGGGACAGCAATTCACAGATACGCAGTATTTT CASSFAGQQFTDTQYF
TRBJ2-7 TRBV28 few - TGTGCCAGCAGATCCCCCGTAGCGACCTACGAGCAGTACTTC CASRSPVATYEQYF
TRBJ2-7 TRBV5-1 - TRBD1 TGCGCCAGCAGCTTTCAACCGGGACAGTTGGGCTACGAGCAGTACTTC CASSFQPGQLGYEQYF
TRBJ2-7 TRBV27 - - TGTGCCAGCAGTTTATCCAGAACCTACGAGCAGTACTTC CASSLSRTYEQYF
TRBJ1-5 TRBV30 - - TGTGCCTGGAGCGCCCTTCGGACGGACAATAGCAATCAGCCCCAGCATTTT CAWSALRTDNSNQPQHF
TRBJ1-2 TRBV7-8 - - TGTGCCAGCAGCTTAGATGGTGGCAGGGTCGGCGGCTACACCTTC CASSLDGGRVGGYTF
TRBJ1-5 TRBV6-1 - - TGTGCCAGCAGTAATCGACAGGGCAATCAGCCCCAGCATTTT CASSNRQGNQPQHF
TRBJ2-2 TRBV6-4 - - TGTGCCAGCAGTGACGACAGCACCGGGGAGCTGTTTTTT CASSDDSTGELFF
TRBJ1-4 TRBV14 - - TGTGCCAGCAGCCGGGCAGCTAATGAAAAACTGTTTTTT CASSRAANEKLFF
TRBJ2-1 TRBV5-1 many TRBD2 TGCGCCAGCAGCTTGGGACTAGCGGGACTCAATGAGCAGTTCTTC CASSLGLAGLNEQFF
TRBJ1-5 TRBV28 - - TGTGCCAGCAACACCGAGACGTACAATCAGCCCCAGCATTTT CASNTETYNQPQHF
TRBJ1-4 TRBV5-4 once - TGTGCCAGCAGCCCGGACAAGTATAATGAAAAACTGTTTTTT CASSPDKYNEKLFF
TRBJ2-7 TRBV6-1 few - TGTGCCAGCAGTGAGCCCTACGAGCAGTACTTC CASSEPYEQYF
TRBJ2-6 TRBV7-2 - TRBD1 TGTGCCAGCAGCCAAACCGGGACAGGGTTCGGGGCCAACGTCCTGACTTTC CASSQTGTGFGANVLTF
TRBJ1-5 TRBV30 - TRBD1 TGTGCCTGGACGAGACAGGGATTTAGCAATCAGCCCCAGCATTTT CAWTRQGFSNQPQHF
TRBJ1-4 TRBV28 - - TGTGCCAGCAGGGGTTGGGCAGCAACTAATGAAAAACTGTTTTTT CASRGWAATNEKLFF
TRBJ1-1 TRBV2 many - TGTGCCAGCAGTGTTTCGACAAACACTGAAGCTTTCTTT CASSVSTNTEAFF
TRBJ2-1 TRBV5-1 many TRBD2 TGCGCCAGCTTGGGGACTAGCGGGAGTATATATGAGCAGTTCTTC CASLGTSGSIYEQFF
TRBJ2-2 TRBV7-3 few - TGTGCCAGCAGCCCCAGGAGTTACACCGGGGAGCTGTTTTTT CASSPRSYTGELFF
TRBJ2-7 TRBV6-1 - - TGTGCCAGCAGTGACGCTCCCACCCGGAACGAGCAGTACTTC CASSDAPTRNEQYF
TRBJ1-5 TRBV6-6 - - TGTGCCAGCAGCCCTCCGTGGGACGGATATCAGCCCCAGCATTTT CASSPPWDGYQPQHF
TRBJ1-2 TRBV15 - - TGTGCCACCAGCAGAGATGGGGAACAGGGCTATGGCTACACCTTC CATSRDGEQGYGYTF
TRBJ1-4 TRBV4-2 - TRBD1 TGTGCCAGCAGCCGAGACGGGACAGGGCATGAAAAACTGTTTTTT CASSRDGTGHEKLFF
TRBJ2-7 TRBV11-2 - - TGTGCCAGCAGCTTAGATATGGGCCAGGGGATCTACGAGCAGTACTTC CASSLDMGQGIYEQYF
TRBJ2-1 TRBV29-1 - - TGCAGCGTTGAGAATGAGCAGTTCTTC CSVENEQFF
TRBJ2-7 TRBV28 - - TGTGCCAGCAGTGTGACCGGGAAGGAATACGAGCAGTACTTC CASSVTGKEYEQYF
TRBJ1-2 TRBV4-2 - - TGTGCCAGCAGCCAAGACAAGGGGAGGGATGGCTACACCTTC CASSQDKGRDGYTF
TRBJ2-3 TRBV7-9 - - TGTGCCAGCAGCTTGGGGATACATACGCAGTATTTT CASSLGIHTQYF
TRBJ2-2 TRBV4-1 once - TGCGCCAGCAGCCAAGGGATAACAGGACCCGGGGAGCTGTTTTTT CASSQGITGPGELFF
TRBJ1-1 TRBV7-9 once - TGTGCCAGCAGAATAGCGGGAGACTCCACTGAAGCTTTCTTT CASRIAGDSTEAFF
TRBJ2-7 TRBV19 - TRBD2 TGTGCCAGTAGTACCCCGGGACTAGCGGGTGGAGAGCAGTACTTC CASSTPGLAGGEQYF
TRBJ2-7 TRBV7-9 - - TGTGCCAGCAGCTCCGACTACGAGCAGTACTTC CASSSDYEQYF
TRBJ2-5 TRBV27 few - TGTGCCAGCAGTCAAGGGGGAGAGACCCAGTACTTC CASSQGGETQYF
TRBJ2-1 TRBV4-3 - - TGCGCCAGCAGCCAACGGGGCGGGACGTACAATGAGCAGTTCTTC CASSQRGGTYNEQFF
TRBJ1-2 TRBV9 few - TGTGCCAGCACAAGAAATGACATAGATGGCTACACCTTC CASTRNDIDGYTF
TRBJ2-7 TRBV19 - TRBD1 TGTGCCAGTAGTATAAGGGACAGGGACCACGAGCAGTACTTC CASSIRDRDHEQYF
TRBJ1-2 TRBV7-2 - - TGTGCCAGCAGCCTAGGGGTTCTCCCGGGAGCTAACTATGGCTACACCTTC CASSLGVLPGANYGYTF
TRBJ2-7 TRBV5-1 - TRBD1 TGCGCCAGCAGCTCTCAGGGGCAGGGGGCTGGCGAGCAGTACTTC CASSSQGQGAGEQYF
TRBJ2-1 TRBV10-1 - TRBD1 TGCGCCAGCAGTAGGACAGGGTCGAACAATGAGCAGTTCTTC CASSRTGSNNEQFF
TRBJ2-1 TRBV18 - TRBD2 TGTGCCAGCTCTCCAATGACTAGCCGTAGCTCCTACAATGAGCAGTTCTTC CASSPMTSRSSYNEQFF
TRBJ2-1 TRBV30 - - TGTGCCGGAGGTTTAGTAGAGGGTCTAAAGCAGTTCTTC CAGGLVEGLKQFF
TRBJ1-5 TRBV7-8 - - TGTGCCAGCAGCTTAGAAGGCGGGCGAGGGGCTAGCAATCAGCCCCAGCATTTT CASSLEGGRGASNQPQHF
TRBJ2-3 TRBV9 - - TGTGCCAGCAGCGTAGGGGCTATAATCCACACAGATACGCAGTATTTT CASSVGAIIHTDTQYF
TRBJ2-1 TRBV2 few - TGTGCCAGCAGAAATGTCGTCGAGTTCTTC CASRNVVEFF
TRBJ1-5 TRBV2 many - TGTGCCAGCAGTGGGGGAAATCAGCCCCAGCATTTT CASSGGNQPQHF
TRBJ2-1 TRBV5-1 - - TGCGCCAGCAGCTTGGCGAGTACACCAAACAATGAGCAGTTCTTC CASSLASTPNNEQFF
TRBJ2-3 TRBV5-4 - - TGTGCCAGCAGCTTGGCCGGACTCACTAGCACAGATACGCAGTATTTT CASSLAGLTSTDTQYF